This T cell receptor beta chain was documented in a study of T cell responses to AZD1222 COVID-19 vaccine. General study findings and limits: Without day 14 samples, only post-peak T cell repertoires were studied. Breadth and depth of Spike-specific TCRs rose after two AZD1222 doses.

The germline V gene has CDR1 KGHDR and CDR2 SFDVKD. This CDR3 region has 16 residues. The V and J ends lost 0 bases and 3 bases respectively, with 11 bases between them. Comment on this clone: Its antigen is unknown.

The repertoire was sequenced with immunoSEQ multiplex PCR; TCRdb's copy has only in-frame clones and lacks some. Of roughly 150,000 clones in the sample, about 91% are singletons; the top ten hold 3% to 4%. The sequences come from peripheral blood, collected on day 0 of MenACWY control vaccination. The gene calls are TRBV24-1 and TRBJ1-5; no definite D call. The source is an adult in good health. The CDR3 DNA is TGTGCCACCAGTGATTTGCAAGAAGGATACAATCAGCCCCAGCATTTT. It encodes CATSDLQEGYNQPQHF.